A single sample is the source of the 20 T cell receptor beta chains below, sequenced in a study of cytomegalovirus exposure and HLA in healthy donors. The PCR was carried out with 60 Vbeta primers and 13 Jbeta primers. This table comes from immunoSEQ multiplex PCR, and its TCRdb copy is limited to in-frame clones, with some not included. Of 150,000 or so clones in the sample, roughly 80% are singletons; the top ten hold about 6.4%. Sequencing was done on a sample of PBMCs. The source of these receptors is a woman in her forties or fifties in good health and CMV-seropositive.

V is TRBV25-1 and J is TRBJ2-1; 9 nucleotides line up with TRBD1. The V and J ends lost 6 bases and 3 bases, in that order; junction bases with no gene match: 9. This CDR3 is built from 16 residues. Per germline, CDR1 MGHDK and CDR2 SYGVNS. CDR3 sequence: CASSGTGGGGYNEQFF. In DNA form, the CDR3 reads TGTGCCAGCAGCGGAACAGGGGGCGGCGGCTACAATGAGCAGTTCTTC.

The DNA of the CDR3 is TGTGCCAGCAGCTTAGTCCCCAGGGGAGGGGGGACAGATACGCAGTATTTT. Residues: CASSLVPRGGGTDTQYF. The rearrangement links TRBV7-2 to TRBJ2-3, with D maybe TRBD2 (7 bases). Germline values: CDR1 SGHTA, CDR2 FQGNSA. CDR3 length: 17 amino acids. V lost 1 base and J lost 3, with 17 bases in between.

The chain uses TRBV10-3 and TRBJ2-1; perhaps TRBD1 as D (5 bases). There are 12 residues in the CDR3. Trimming shortened V by 6 bases and J by 6 bases, and 9 bases separated the two germline ends. Germline assignment: CDR1 ENHRY and CDR2 SYGVKD. The CDR3: CAIRQASNEQFF. The DNA for the CDR3 is TGTGCCATCAGACAGGCCAGCAATGAGCAGTTCTTC.

The gene calls are TRBV5-1 and TRBJ2-1, with 11 positions matching TRBD2. The germline CDR1 and CDR2 sequences are SGHRS and YFSETQ. The length of the CDR3 is 15 residues. V lost 1 base and J lost 9; bases outside the gene matches: 6. The CDR3 sequence is CASSLITSGGREQFF. CDR3 nucleotides: TGCGCCAGCAGCTTGATCACTAGCGGGGGACGTGAGCAGTTCTTC.

The chain combines TRBV11-3 with TRBJ2-1; tentatively, D is TRBD1 (7 bases). The CDR3 covers 15 residues. V was shortened by 5 bases and J by 6 bases, with 17 bases between the two germline ends. From germline, CDR1 is SGHNT and CDR2 YENEEA. The CDR3 coding sequence is TGTGCCAGCAGCCCATCAGGGGGGACTGGCAATGAGCAGTTCTTC. Translating gives CASSPSGGTGNEQFF.

The CDR3 region is CASSLIRENQPQHF. As DNA, the CDR3 is TGTGCCAGCAGCTTAATCCGGGAAAATCAGCCCCAGCATTTT. The chain has TRBV7-8 and TRBJ1-5; D is undetermined. Germline CDR1 is SGHVS and CDR2 is FQNEAQ. V was clipped by 2 bases and J by 4 bases, with 9 bases between them. The CDR3 totals 14 residues.

This chain connects TRBV7-8 to TRBJ1-5, with TRBD1 matching over 8 bases. The germline V gene has CDR1 SGHVS and CDR2 FQNEAQ. This CDR3 is 17 amino acids long. J lost 0 bases, V lost 2 bases, and 6 bases had no gene match. This chain's CDR3 is CASSLMSGGYSNQPQHF. The CDR3 region has the DNA TGTGCCAGCAGCTTAATGTCAGGGGGCTATAGCAATCAGCCCCAGCATTTT.

Points on this clone: One junction end does not reproduce the germline sequence, and a read error may be involved. This rearrangement joins TRBV7-9 to TRBJ1-1; 7 bases are a match to TRBD1. The CDR3 covers 12 residues. Germline loops: CDR1 SEHNR, CDR2 FQNEAQ (reference sequence). The CDR3 reads CSSSSQGGEAFF. In nucleotides, the CDR3 is TGTTCCAGCAGTTCCCAGGGGGGTGAAGCTTTCTTT.

In nucleotides, the CDR3 is TGTGCCAGCAGCTTATTCGTCGGACTAGCGGGGGGGCCAGATACGCAGTATTTT. Its translation: CASSLFVGLAGGPDTQYF. The rearrangement links TRBV11-1 to TRBJ2-3; 15 bases line up with TRBD2. V was pared by 2 bases and J by 4 bases, with 7 bases of the junction left unmatched. CDR1 is SGHAT, CDR2 FQDESV, per germline (reference sequence). The CDR3 spans 18 residues.

The chain uses TRBV4-3 and TRBJ1-2; TRBD1 matches at 7 bases. Unmatched junction bases numbered 6, after V lost 0 bases and J lost 5 bases. The CDR3 runs 15 residues. In germline, CDR1 is LGHNA, CDR2 YSLEER. This CDR3 is CASSQDSTGLYGYTF. The CDR3 bases are TGCGCCAGCAGCCAAGACTCGACAGGGCTGTATGGCTACACCTTC.

The V and J genes are TRBV9 and TRBJ2-7; TRBD1 agrees at 10 bases. Germline CDR1 and CDR2: SGDLS and YYNGEE. V was pared by 3 bases and J by 2 bases, with 5 bases of the junction left unmatched. The length of the CDR3 is 15 residues. The CDR3 DNA reads TGTGCCAGCAGCGCCGGGACAGGGGTCGCCTACGAGCAGTACTTC. As protein: CASSAGTGVAYEQYF.

The genes are TRBV7-9 and TRBJ2-1; the D gene is possibly TRBD2 (6 bases). Trimming removed 4 bases at V and 2 bases at J, with 9 bases between. This CDR3 has 14 amino acids. Germline assignment: CDR1 SEHNR and CDR2 FQNEAQ (reference sequence). This chain's CDR3 is CASSSGGPYNEQFF. Written as DNA, the CDR3 is TGTGCCAGCAGCTCCGGGGGTCCCTACAATGAGCAGTTCTTC.

The sample holds a few counts of this clone. The CDR3 sequence is CASSLDPIDPLHF. CDR3 DNA sequence: TGTGCCAGCAGCTTAGACCCTATTGATCCCCTCCACTTT. This sequence joins TRBV7-2 and TRBJ1-6, with unresolved D. CDR1 SGHTA and CDR2 FQGNSA come from the germline V gene. The CDR3 runs to 13 residues. The V end lost 1 base, the J end lost 13 bases, and 11 bases lay between the germline ends.

This clone was counted only a few times. The chain combines TRBV2 with TRBJ1-2, with unresolved D. There are 14 residues in the CDR3. V lost 0 bases and J 6 bases, leaving 11 bases between the germline ends. CDR1 and CDR2 (germline): SNHLY, FYNNEI. The CDR3 DNA is TGTGCCAGCAGTGAAGCCACGGGAGGCCATGGCTACACCTTC. This translates into CASSEATGGHGYTF.

V usage is TRBV21-1 and J usage is TRBJ1-5; no check of the table's D call, TRBD1, against the DNA was made. TRBV21-1 is designated a pseudogene. This CDR3 is 13 amino acids long. CDR3 region: CASSPTGSKPQHF. The CDR3 DNA is TGTGCCAGCAGCCCTACAGGGTCGAAGCCCCAGCATTTT.

The chain joins TRBV5-6 to TRBJ2-1, with 8 positions matching TRBD1. The CDR3 consists of 12 residues. The trim removed 0 bases at V and 16 bases at J, leaving 6 bases unmatched. Germline V lookup: CDR1 SGHDT, CDR2 YYEEEE. CDR3 nucleotide sequence: TGTGCCAGCAGCTTGGCTGGACAGGGTCCCTTCTTC. Residues: CASSLAGQGPFF.

This chain joins TRBV28 and TRBJ1-1; D might be TRBD1 (6 bases). The CDR3 loop spans 13 amino acids. The V end was cut by 5 bases, the J end by 4 bases, with 11 bases between. Germline V CDR1 and CDR2: MDHEN, SYDVKM. CDR3 loop: CASSLQGVTEAFF. In DNA, the CDR3 is TGTGCCAGCAGTCTACAGGGAGTCACTGAAGCTTTCTTT. Using reference TRBV28 and TRBJ1-1 for the parts outside the CDR3, the full variable domain is DVKVTQSSRYLVKRTGEKVFLECVQDMDHENMFWYRQDPGLGLRLIYFSYDVKMKEKGDIPEGYSVSREKKERFSLILESASTNQTSMYLCASSLQGVTEAFFGQGTRLTVV.

This sequence joins TRBV14 and TRBJ2-2; TRBD2 agrees at 10 bases. The CDR3 spans 15 residues. Germline-derived CDR1 and CDR2 are SGHDN and FVKESK. V trimming: 1 base; J trimming: 5 bases; junction bases outside the gene matches: 1. CDR3 protein: CASSQGAGGTGELFF. The CDR3 nucleotides read TGTGCCAGCAGCCAAGGAGCGGGGGGGACCGGGGAGCTGTTTTTT.

This clone came up once. Here the CDR3 reads CASSIDPGANYGYTF. In DNA, the CDR3 is TGTGCCAGTAGTATAGATCCAGGGGCCAACTATGGCTACACCTTC. V is TRBV19 and J is TRBJ1-2; weak D call: TRBD1 (6 bases). CDR3 size: 15 residues. Germline CDR1 reads LNHDA; CDR2 reads SQIVND (reference sequence). V lost 0 bases and J 2 bases, leaving 10 bases between the germline ends.

The J gene is TRBJ2-7, the V gene TRBV4-1; 8 positions match TRBD1. V lost 2 bases, J lost 7 bases, and 16 bases stayed unmatched. Germline V CDR1 and CDR2: MGHRA, YSYEKL. This CDR3 comprises 17 residues. The CDR3 sequence: CASSQLFPGTGAREQYF. The CDR3 nucleotides read TGCGCCAGCAGCCAATTATTTCCCGGGACAGGCGCGCGGGAGCAGTACTTC.